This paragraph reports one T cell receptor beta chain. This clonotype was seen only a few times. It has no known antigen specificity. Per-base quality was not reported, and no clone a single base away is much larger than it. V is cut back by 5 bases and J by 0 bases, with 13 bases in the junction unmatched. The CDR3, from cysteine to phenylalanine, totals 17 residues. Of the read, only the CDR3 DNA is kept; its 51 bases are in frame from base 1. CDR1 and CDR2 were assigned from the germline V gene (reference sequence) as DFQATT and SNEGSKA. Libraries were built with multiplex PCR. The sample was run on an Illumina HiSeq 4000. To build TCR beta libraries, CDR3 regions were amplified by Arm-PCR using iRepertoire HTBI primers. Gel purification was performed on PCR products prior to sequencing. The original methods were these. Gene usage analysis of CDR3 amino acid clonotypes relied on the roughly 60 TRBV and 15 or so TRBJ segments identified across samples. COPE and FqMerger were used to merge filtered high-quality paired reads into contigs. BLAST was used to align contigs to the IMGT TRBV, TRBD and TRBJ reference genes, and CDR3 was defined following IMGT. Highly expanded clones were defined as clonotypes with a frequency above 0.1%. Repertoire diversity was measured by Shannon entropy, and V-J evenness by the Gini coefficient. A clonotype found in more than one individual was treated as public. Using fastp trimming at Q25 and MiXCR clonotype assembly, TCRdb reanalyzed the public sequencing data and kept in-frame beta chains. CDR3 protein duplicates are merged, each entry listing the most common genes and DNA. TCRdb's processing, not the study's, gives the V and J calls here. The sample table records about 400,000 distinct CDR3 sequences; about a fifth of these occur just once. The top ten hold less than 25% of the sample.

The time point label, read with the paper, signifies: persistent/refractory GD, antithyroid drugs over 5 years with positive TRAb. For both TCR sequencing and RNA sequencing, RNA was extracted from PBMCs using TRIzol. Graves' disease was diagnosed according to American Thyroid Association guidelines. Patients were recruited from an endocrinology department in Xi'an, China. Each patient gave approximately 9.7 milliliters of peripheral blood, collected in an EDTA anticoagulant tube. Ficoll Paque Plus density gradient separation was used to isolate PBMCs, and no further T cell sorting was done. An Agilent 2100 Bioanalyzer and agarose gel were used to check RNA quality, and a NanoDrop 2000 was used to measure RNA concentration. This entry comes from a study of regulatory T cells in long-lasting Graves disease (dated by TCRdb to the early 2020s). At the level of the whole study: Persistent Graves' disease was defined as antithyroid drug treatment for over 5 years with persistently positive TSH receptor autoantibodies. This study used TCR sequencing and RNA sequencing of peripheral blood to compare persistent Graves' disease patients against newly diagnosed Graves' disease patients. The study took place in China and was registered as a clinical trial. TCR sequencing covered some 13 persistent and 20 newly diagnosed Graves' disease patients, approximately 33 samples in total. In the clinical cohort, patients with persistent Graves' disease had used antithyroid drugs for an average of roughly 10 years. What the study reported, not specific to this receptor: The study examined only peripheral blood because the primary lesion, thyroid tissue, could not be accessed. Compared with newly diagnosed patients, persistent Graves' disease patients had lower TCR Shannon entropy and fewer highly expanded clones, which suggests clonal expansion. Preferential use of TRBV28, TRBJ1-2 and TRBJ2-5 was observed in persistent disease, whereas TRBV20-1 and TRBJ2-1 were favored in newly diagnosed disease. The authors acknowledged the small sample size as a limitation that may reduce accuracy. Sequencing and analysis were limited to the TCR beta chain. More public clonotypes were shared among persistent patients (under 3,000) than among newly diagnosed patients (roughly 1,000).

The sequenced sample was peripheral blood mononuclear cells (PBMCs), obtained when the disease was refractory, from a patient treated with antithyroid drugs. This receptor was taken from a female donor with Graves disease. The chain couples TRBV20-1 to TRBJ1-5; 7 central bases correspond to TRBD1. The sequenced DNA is TGCAGTGCTCTCAACAGGGGTCGTCCCATTAGCAATCAGCCCCAGCATTTT. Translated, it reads CSALNRGRPISNQPQHF.